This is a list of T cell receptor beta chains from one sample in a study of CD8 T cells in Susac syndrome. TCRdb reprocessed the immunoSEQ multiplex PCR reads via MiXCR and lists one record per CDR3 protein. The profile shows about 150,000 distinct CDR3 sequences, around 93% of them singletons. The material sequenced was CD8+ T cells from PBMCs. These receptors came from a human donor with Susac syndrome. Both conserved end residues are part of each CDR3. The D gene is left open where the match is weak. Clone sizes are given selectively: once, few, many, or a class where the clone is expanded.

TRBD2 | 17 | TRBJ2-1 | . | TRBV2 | CASSEGTSGIMDNEQFF | TGTGCCAGCAGTGAAGGGACTAGCGGGATTATGGACAATGAGCAGTTCTTC
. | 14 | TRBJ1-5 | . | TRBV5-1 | CATHLPGSNQPQHF | TGCGCCACCCACCTCCCGGGGAGCAATCAGCCCCAGCATTTT
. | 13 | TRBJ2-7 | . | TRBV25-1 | CASSAGGTYEQYF | TGTGCCAGCAGTGCCGGGGGTACCTACGAGCAGTACTTC
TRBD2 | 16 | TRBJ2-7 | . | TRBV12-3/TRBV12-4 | CASSATSGGAVDEQYF | TGTGCCAGCAGTGCAACTAGCGGAGGCGCCGTAGACGAGCAGTACTTC
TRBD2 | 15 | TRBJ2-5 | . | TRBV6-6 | CASSYLAETQETQYF | TGTGCCAGCAGTTACCTAGCGGAGACCCAAGAGACCCAGTACTTC
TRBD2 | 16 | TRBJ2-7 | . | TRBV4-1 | CASSQEVTSGRYEQYF | TGCGCCAGCAGCCAAGAAGTAACTAGCGGGAGATACGAGCAGTACTTC
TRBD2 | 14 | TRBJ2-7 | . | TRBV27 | CASRRTSGIYEQYF | TGTGCCAGTCGCCGGACTAGCGGAATTTACGAGCAGTACTTC
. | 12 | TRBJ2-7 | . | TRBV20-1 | CSARVGGLEQYF | TGCAGTGCTAGAGTGGGGGGTCTCGAGCAGTACTTC
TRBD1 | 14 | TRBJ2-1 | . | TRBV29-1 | CSVSGTGGPDEQFF | TGCAGCGTTTCCGGGACAGGGGGCCCGGATGAGCAGTTCTTC
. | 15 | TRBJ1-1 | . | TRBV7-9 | CASTTPGDLNTEAFF | TGTGCCAGCACCACCCCAGGGGACCTGAACACTGAAGCTTTCTTT
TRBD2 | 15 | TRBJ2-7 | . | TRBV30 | CAWSVGTSGTYEQYF | TGTGCCTGGAGTGTAGGGACTAGCGGAACCTACGAGCAGTACTTC
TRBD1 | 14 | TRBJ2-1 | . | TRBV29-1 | CSVATETGYYEQFF | TGCAGCGTTGCAACGGAGACAGGGTATTATGAGCAGTTCTTC
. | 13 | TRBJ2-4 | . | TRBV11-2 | CASSPDNKNIQYF | TGTGCCAGCAGCCCGGACAACAAAAACATTCAGTACTTC
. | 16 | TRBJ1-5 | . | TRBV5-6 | CASSRTRGDSNQPQHF | TGTGCCAGCAGCCGGACGAGGGGCGATAGCAATCAGCCCCAGCATTTT
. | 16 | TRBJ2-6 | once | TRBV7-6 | CASSPALSSGANVLTF | TGTGCCAGCAGCCCCGCGCTTAGCTCTGGGGCCAACGTCCTGACTTTC
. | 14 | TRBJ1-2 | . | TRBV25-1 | CASREPPSAYGYTF | TGTGCCAGCAGGGAACCCCCGAGCGCCTATGGCTACACCTTC
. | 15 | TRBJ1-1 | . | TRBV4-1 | CASSQEGGVTIEAFF | TGCGCCAGCAGCCAGGAAGGGGGGGTAACGATTGAAGCTTTCTTT
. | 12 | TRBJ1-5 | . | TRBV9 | CASGRGDQPQHF | TGTGCCAGCGGGAGAGGGGATCAGCCCCAGCATTTT
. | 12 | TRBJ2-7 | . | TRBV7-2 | CASSLAYGEQYF | TGTGCCAGCAGCTTAGCGTACGGAGAGCAGTACTTC
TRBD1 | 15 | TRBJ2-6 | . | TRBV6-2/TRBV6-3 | CASRPQGAGANVLTF | TGTGCCAGCAGACCCCAGGGGGCTGGGGCCAACGTCCTGACTTTC
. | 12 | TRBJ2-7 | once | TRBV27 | CAGSLWGDEQYF | TGTGCCGGCAGCCTCTGGGGGGACGAGCAGTACTTC
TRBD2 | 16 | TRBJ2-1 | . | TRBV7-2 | CASSLGAGGAYNEQFF | TGTGCCAGCAGCTTAGGTGCGGGAGGCGCCTACAATGAGCAGTTCTTC
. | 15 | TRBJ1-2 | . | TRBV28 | CATNPGGFQRDGYAF | TGTGCCACCAATCCTGGCGGATTCCAACGGGATGGCTACGCCTTC
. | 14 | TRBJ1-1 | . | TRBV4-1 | CASSRTTENTEAFF | TGCGCCAGCAGCCGCACCACAGAGAACACTGAAGCTTTCTTT
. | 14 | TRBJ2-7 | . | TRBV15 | CATSRDGSSYEQYF | TGTGCCACCAGCAGAGACGGGAGCTCCTACGAGCAGTACTTC
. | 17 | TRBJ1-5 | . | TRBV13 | CASSLGIQRGGNQPQHF | TGTGCCAGCAGCTTAGGGATCCAACGGGGGGGCAATCAGCCCCAGCATTTT
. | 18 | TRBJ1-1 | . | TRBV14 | CASSQEVSFGLPGTEAFF | TGTGCCAGCAGCCAAGAGGTGTCGTTCGGGTTACCCGGCACTGAAGCTTTCTTT